One sample yielded the 15 T cell receptor beta chains listed below, sequenced in a study of CD8+CD57+ T cells in acquired aplastic anemia. Sequencing was done on patients that had shown CD8+CD57+ cell expansion by flow cytometry. The TCR beta profiling, which covered VDJ combination and CDR3 sequence, was carried out using genomic DNA as the template. MiXCR was run by TCRdb on the reads, yielding one entry per CDR3 protein. The table records fewer than 200,000 distinct CDR3 sequences, about 64% of them present only once. The specimen was sorted CD4+, CD8+, or CD8+CD57+ T cells (not recorded which) from PBMCs. Receptors originate from a human donor with aplastic anemia.

The V gene is TRBV2, the J gene TRBJ2-3; 7 bases agree with TRBD2. V gave up 1 base and J gave up 9 bases; unmatched junction bases: 4. Germline values: CDR1 SNHLY, CDR2 FYNNEI. The CDR3 sequence is 13 residues long. The DNA for the CDR3 is TGTGCCAGCAGTGAAGGAGCGGGAATCACGCAGTATTTT. Its protein product is CASSEGAGITQYF.

The chain uses TRBV7-2 and TRBJ2-7, with D possibly TRBD2 on 6 matching bases. The germline V and J ends were trimmed by 5 bases and 5 bases, with 19 bases remaining between them. Looked up from germline, CDR1 is SGHTA and CDR2 is FQGNSA. CDR3 length: 15 residues. CDR3 in amino acids: CASSLQGTAGHEQYF. CDR3 DNA: TGTGCCAGCAGCCTCCAAGGGACCGCGGGGCACGAGCAGTACTTC.

The chain uses TRBV7-9 and TRBJ2-1; TRBD2 matches at 8 bases. The V gene's germline CDR1 is SEHNR and CDR2 FQNEAQ (reference sequence). The CDR3 consists of 14 residues. CDR3 DNA sequence: TGTGCAAGCCGAACGGGGGGGGTATACAATGAGCAGTTCTTC. Its protein product is CASRTGGVYNEQFF.

Turning to this clonotype: Its ends do not fully match the called genes, so a read error is possible. V is TRBV7-8 and J is TRBJ2-7; D perhaps matches TRBD1 (5 bases). CDR3 length: 15 residues. Per the germline V gene, CDR1 is SGHVS and CDR2 is FQNEAQ. CDR3 DNA sequence: TGTGCCAGCAGCTTAGCGGCAGGGTTGACCTACGAGCAATACTTC. Protein product: CASSLAAGLTYEQYF.

The V gene is TRBV9, the J gene TRBJ2-5; TRBD2 agrees at 13 bases. The CDR3 sequence is 18 residues long. Germline V gene data show CDR1 as SGDLS and CDR2 as YYNGEE. J lost 2 bases, V lost 0 bases, and 7 bases had no gene match. CDR3 sequence reads: CASSVGGTSGVAQETQYF. The CDR3 region has the DNA TGTGCCAGCAGCGTAGGGGGGACTAGCGGGGTAGCTCAAGAGACCCAGTACTTC.

This clonotype was detected only a few times. V and J are TRBV2 and TRBJ2-5; a weak D match, TRBD1 (5 bases). The V end was cut by 8 bases, the J end by 9 bases, with 16 bases between. Per germline, CDR1 SNHLY and CDR2 FYNNEI. CDR3 size: 12 residues. The CDR3 DNA sequence: TGTGCCAGCTCTCGAGAAAGGGGATCCCAGTACTTC. Translation gives CASSRERGSQYF. The whole variable domain, remainder taken from reference TRBV2 and TRBJ2-5, is EPEVTQTPSHQVTQMGQEVILRCVPISNHLYFYWYRQILGQKVEFLVSFYNNEISEKSEIFDDQFSVERPDGSNFTLKIRSTKLEDSAMYFCASSRERGSQYFGPGTRLLVL.

The chain carries TRBV7-2 and TRBJ2-1; 9 bases are a match to TRBD2. Losses at the gene ends were 4 bases for V and 6 bases for J; bases not matched to a gene: 4. This CDR3 contains 14 residues. CDR1 is SGHTA, CDR2 FQGNSA, per germline. In DNA, the CDR3 is TGTGCCAGCAGCTCTGGGACTAGCTTCAATGAGCAGTTCTTC. Translated: CASSSGTSFNEQFF.

In its sample, this clonotype was seen a few times. CDR3 coding DNA: TGCAGTGCTATGAGGGGGACTAGCGTAAACGAGCAGTACTTC. Its translation is CSAMRGTSVNEQYF. The chain employs TRBV20-1 and TRBJ2-7; 10 bases fit TRBD2. V shed 4 bases, J shed 5 bases, and the junction held 8 bases outside the gene matches. From germline, CDR1 is DFQATT and CDR2 SNEGSKA (reference sequence). The CDR3 consists of 14 residues.

This clonotype was observed a single time. V gene TRBV9 combines with J gene TRBJ1-6; D might be TRBD1 (5 bases). There are 12 residues in the CDR3. Germline CDR1 and CDR2: SGDLS and YYNGEE. V lost 3 bases to trimming and J lost 9 bases, with 7 bases between them. Here the CDR3 reads CASSGGFSPLHF. The CDR3 coding sequence is TGTGCCAGCAGCGGGGGCTTTTCACCCCTCCACTTT.

There are a few counts of this clonotype. The chain has TRBV7-2 and TRBJ2-3; no firm D call. Germline loops: CDR1 SGHTA, CDR2 FQGNSA. CDR3 length: 16 residues. Deletions cut 2 bases from V and 4 bases from J, with 16 bases between. The CDR3: CASSLTMGLLADTQYF. The CDR3 DNA is TGTGCCAGCAGCTTAACTATGGGCCTTCTAGCAGATACGCAGTATTTT.

V and J are TRBV15 and TRBJ1-3; D is unresolved. The CDR3 extends over 16 amino acids. V was shortened by 1 base and J by 6 bases, with 16 bases between the two germline ends. Germline assignment: CDR1 LNHNV and CDR2 YYDKDF (reference sequence). The CDR3 DNA sequence: TGTGCCACCAGCAGAGGAGGGTGGGGAACGGAAAACACCATATATTTT. Amino acid sequence: CATSRGGWGTENTIYF.

This clonotype was found a few times. The chain has TRBV10-3 and TRBJ2-7; D unclear. Trimming pared 3 bases from V and 6 bases from J, leaving 12 bases between. The CDR3 is 13 residues long. Germline V gene lookup returns CDR1 ENHRY and CDR2 SYGVKD. The CDR3 reads CAISDSTAGEQYF. The CDR3 bases are TGTGCCATCAGTGATTCCACAGCCGGCGAGCAGTACTTC.

The chain couples TRBV15 to TRBJ2-1; tentative D call: TRBD1 (7 bases). Per the germline V gene, CDR1 is LNHNV and CDR2 is YYDKDF (reference sequence). Trimming shortened V by 5 bases and J by 6 bases, and 14 bases separated the two germline ends. The CDR3 spans 14 residues. This CDR3 reads CATSPQGGGNEQFF. Here the CDR3 DNA reads TGTGCCACCAGCCCCCAGGGGGGAGGCAATGAGCAGTTCTTC.

This clonotype was counted a few times. The chain couples TRBV7-6 to TRBJ1-1; no definite D call. Germline lookup yields CDR1 SGHVS and CDR2 FNYEAQ. The CDR3 consists of 12 residues. The ends were cut back, 4 bases at V and 1 base at J, with 4 bases in the middle. The CDR3 nucleotides are TGTGCCAGCAGCTCCGCGAACACTGAAGCTTTCTTT. Translation: CASSSANTEAFF.

The chain joins TRBV7-2 to TRBJ2-1; 9 nucleotides match TRBD2. This CDR3 region has 14 residues. Germline V gene sequence: CDR1 SGHTA, CDR2 FQGNSA. The V gene end was trimmed by 6 bases and the J gene end by 5 bases; junction bases not matched to a gene: 5. For the CDR3, the DNA is TGTGCCAGCAGTTCTAGCGGGATCGACAATGAGCAGTTCTTC. It encodes CASSSSGIDNEQFF. The whole variable domain, filled in from reference TRBV7-2 and TRBJ2-1, reads GAGVSQSPSNKVTEKGKDVELRCDPISGHTALYWYRQSLGQGLEFLIYFQGNSAPDKSGLPSDRFSAERTGGSVSTLTIQRTQQEDSAVYLCASSSSGIDNEQFFGPGTRLTVL.